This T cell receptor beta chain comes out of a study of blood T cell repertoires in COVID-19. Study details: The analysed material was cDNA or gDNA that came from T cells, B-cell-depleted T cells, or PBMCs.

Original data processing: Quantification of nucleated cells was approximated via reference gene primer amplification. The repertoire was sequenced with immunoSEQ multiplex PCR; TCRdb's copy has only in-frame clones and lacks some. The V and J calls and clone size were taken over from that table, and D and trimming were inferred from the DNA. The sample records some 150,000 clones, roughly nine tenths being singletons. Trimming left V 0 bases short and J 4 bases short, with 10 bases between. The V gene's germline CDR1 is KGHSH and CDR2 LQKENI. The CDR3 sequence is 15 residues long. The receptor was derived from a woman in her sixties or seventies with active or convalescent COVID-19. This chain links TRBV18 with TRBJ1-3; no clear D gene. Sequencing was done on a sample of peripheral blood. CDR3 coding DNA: TGTGCCAGCTCACCACCGAATAGGAGGGGAAACACCATATATTTT. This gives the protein CASSPPNRRGNTIYF.